This T cell receptor beta chain was profiled in a study of radiation and T cells in renal cell carcinoma. Study-level results: In blood, top tumor clones expanded by 2 weeks, shrinking by 4.

On this clone: Its antigen is unidentified.

Specified time point: blood 2 weeks post-SBRT. Treatment: 15 Gy SBRT to primary tumor, nephrectomy 4 weeks later. The germline CDR1 and CDR2 sequences are SEHNR and FQNEAQ (reference sequence). The CDR3 is 11 amino acids. V dropped 2 bases and J dropped 5 bases, with 4 bases sitting between them. Profiled with immunoSEQ multiplex PCR; TCRdb holds only in-frame clones, not every one. The data contain tens of thousands of clones, 75% to 90% of them singletons. J is TRBJ2-7 and V is TRBV7-9, with no clear D. This receptor was identified in a woman aged 70-85 years with renal cell carcinoma. Sequenced material: blood, taken from a patient whose treatment included radiotherapy and nephrectomy. The DNA for the CDR3 is TGTGCCAGCAGCTTAATGGACGAGCAGTACTTC. Its protein product is CASSLMDEQYF.